These T cell receptor beta chains were read from a single sample in a study of T-cell reconstitution after alpha-beta-depleted transplantation in children. TCRdb redid the calling of the PCR reads with MiXCR, one entry per CDR3 protein. The repertoire consists of around 580,000 distinct CDR3 sequences, with roughly 23% occurring once and the leading ten covering 12% to 15%. The sequencing here drew on PBMCs, mostly from graft donor cells, taken 360 days after TCRalphabeta/CD19-depleted stem cell transplant. Source of these receptors: a boy in the first two years of life who had a stem cell transplant for acute myeloid leukemia, so the T cells may come from the graft donor. Both conserved end residues are trimmed from each CDR3. A D gene is named only where the DNA matches it firmly.

CDR3 protein	V gene	D gene	J gene
ASSRDREDYGYT	TRBV11-2	TRBD1	TRBJ1-2
ASKSRTDTQY	TRBV12-3/TRBV12-4	-	TRBJ2-3
ATRNGGHNEQF	TRBV24-1	-	TRBJ2-1
ASRGPRWEKLF	TRBV11-2	-	TRBJ1-4
SVRMGYTAEAF	TRBV29-1	-	TRBJ1-1
SARSPGTGDSPLH	TRBV20-1	TRBD1	TRBJ1-6
ASRTGGYEKLF	TRBV12-3/TRBV12-4	TRBD1	TRBJ1-4
ASSSGDRGSGANVLT	TRBV28	-	TRBJ2-6
ASSVYQGAVSTEAF	TRBV5-1	TRBD1	TRBJ1-1
ASSYFSGPSSYEQY	TRBV6-5	-	TRBJ2-7
AICDPDQKGSYNSPLH	TRBV10-3	-	TRBJ1-6
ASSLVGIQETQY	TRBV12-3/TRBV12-4	-	TRBJ2-5
ASSFLYGTSGAYEQY	TRBV5-6	TRBD2	TRBJ2-7
SARGGRGAKNIQY	TRBV20-1	-	TRBJ2-4
ASSRPGQVETQY	TRBV6-2/TRBV6-3	TRBD1	TRBJ2-5
SAILNYGYT	TRBV20-1	-	TRBJ1-2
SARGPSGGGLAKNIQY	TRBV20-1	TRBD2	TRBJ2-4
ASSPGLAGGMADTQY	TRBV5-1	TRBD2	TRBJ2-3
ASSFGETSDQPQH	TRBV12-3/TRBV12-4	-	TRBJ1-5
SVEDSLGTGANVLT	TRBV29-1	-	TRBJ2-6
ASSQAGLYNEKLF	TRBV4-3	-	TRBJ1-4
ATAKRQGKNTEAF	TRBV6-1	TRBD1	TRBJ1-1
ASSLLGQGYSYEQY	TRBV3-1	TRBD1	TRBJ2-7
ASSVTGGWTDTQY	TRBV5-5	TRBD1	TRBJ2-3
ASSDAGGTGANVLT	TRBV25-1	TRBD1	TRBJ2-6
ASRGEGRPMNTEAF	TRBV5-1	-	TRBJ1-1
SAGDRLSYEQY	TRBV20-1	TRBD1	TRBJ2-7
ASSPRTSGLYNEQF	TRBV18	TRBD2	TRBJ2-1
ASSQGLAGDWETQY	TRBV4-3	TRBD2	TRBJ2-5
ASSTASGASTDTQY	TRBV4-1	TRBD2	TRBJ2-3
ASSVGDSRYNEQF	TRBV9	-	TRBJ2-1
SARDTSTDTQY	TRBV20-1	-	TRBJ2-3
ASSLSSQPQH	TRBV12-3/TRBV12-4	-	TRBJ1-5
ASGDGTYEQY	TRBV12-5	-	TRBJ2-7
SARDRAANTEAF	TRBV20-1	-	TRBJ1-1
ASRARALSTEAF	TRBV27	-	TRBJ1-1
ASSLVEFPLSSYEQY	TRBV7-2	-	TRBJ2-7
ASSRSHRGVGEQY	TRBV7-2	-	TRBJ2-7
ASSSQGALHYGYT	TRBV21-1	-	TRBJ1-2
SARPVGNEQF	TRBV20-1	-	TRBJ2-1
SARLASGQGDDSGNTIY	TRBV20-1	TRBD1	TRBJ1-3
ANQDSLTDTQY	TRBV12-3/TRBV12-4	-	TRBJ2-3
ASSQAVGHEQY	TRBV3-1	-	TRBJ2-7
ASRATSRETQY	TRBV12-3/TRBV12-4	TRBD2	TRBJ2-5
SVRGIRGPQDEQF	TRBV29-1	-	TRBJ2-1
ATSDPGATRYGYT	TRBV24-1	-	TRBJ1-2
ASINGGKQF	TRBV6-5	TRBD2	TRBJ2-1
ASSIDPGLNSPLH	TRBV19	-	TRBJ1-6
ASSWDRGLSSYNEQF	TRBV11-2	TRBD1	TRBJ2-1
ASSLGLQNTEAF	TRBV7-9	-	TRBJ1-1
ATSSKGQIRETQY	TRBV15	TRBD1	TRBJ2-5
SVEGDRQGNIDGYT	TRBV29-1	TRBD1	TRBJ1-2
SASPGQGTTDTQY	TRBV20-1	TRBD1	TRBJ2-3
ASSPHSGSTDTQY	TRBV11-2	TRBD2	TRBJ2-3
ASSPVTGAGELF	TRBV18	TRBD1	TRBJ2-2